Presented here are 2 T cell receptor beta chains from one specimen sequenced in a study of blood T cell repertoires in COVID-19. Generated by immunoSEQ multiplex PCR, the TCRdb table keeps only in-frame clones and is missing some. The sample records roughly 400,000 clones, roughly 87% being singletons. Sequenced sample: PBMCs or T cells enriched from blood (not recorded which). The origin of the receptors is a woman aged 35 to 49 with acute COVID-19.

This clone was detected only once. V usage is TRBV6-5 and J usage is TRBJ1-1; D not certain. V shed 7 bases and J shed 1 base, with 13 bases lying between them. Germline V gene lookup returns CDR1 MNHEY and CDR2 SVGAGI. The CDR3 is made up of 14 amino acids. Here the CDR3 reads CASTPGGWNTEAFF. Written as DNA, the CDR3 is TGTGCCAGCACCCCGGGAGGGTGGAACACTGAAGCTTTCTTT.

V is TRBV18 and J is TRBJ2-3; 7 bases fit TRBD1. This CDR3 contains 15 residues. Trimming removed 1 base from V and 3 bases from J; junction bases left unmatched: 4. Germline CDR1 reads KGHSH; CDR2 reads LQKENI. CDR3 nucleotide sequence: TGTGCCAGCTCACCACTAGAGGGGGCAACAGATACGCAGTATTTT. Encoded protein: CASSPLEGATDTQYF.